These T cell receptor beta chains were read from a single sample in a study of Ad26.COV2.S vaccination and SARS-CoV-2 variants. The method was immunoSEQ multiplex PCR; TCRdb's version includes in-frame clones alone and lacks a portion of them. Among a few hundred thousand clones listed, around 92% were seen once. Here the sequenced sample was peripheral blood, taken in a trial of Ad26.COV2.S vaccine versus placebo. These receptor sequences come from a person aged 18-65 years who received the Ad26.COV2.S COVID-19 vaccine or a placebo. The CDR3 runs from the conserved cysteine through the conserved F or W. The D gene is left open where the match is weak. Rows give clone size only sometimes, using once, few, many, or a class for an expanded clone.

CDR3aa: CATEVWGQGAREQYF
CDR3nt: TGTGCCACCGAAGTGTGGGGACAGGGGGCGCGAGAGCAGTACTTC
d_gene: TRBD1
j_gene: TRBJ2-7
v_gene: TRBV19
abundance: -

CDR3aa: CASSQVGMGQGGLDTQYF
CDR3nt: TGCGCCAGCAGCCAAGTGGGAATGGGACAGGGGGGTTTGGATACGCAGTATTTT
d_gene: TRBD1
j_gene: TRBJ2-3
v_gene: TRBV4-1
abundance: -

CDR3aa: CASRNTGSSYNSPLHF
CDR3nt: TGTGCCAGCAGGAATACAGGGAGCTCCTATAATTCACCCCTCCACTTT
d_gene: -
j_gene: TRBJ1-6
v_gene: TRBV28
abundance: -

CDR3aa: CASSLNQGAVTYEQYF
CDR3nt: TGCGCCAGCAGCTTGAACCAGGGGGCCGTGACCTACGAGCAGTACTTC
d_gene: TRBD1
j_gene: TRBJ2-7
v_gene: TRBV5-1
abundance: -

CDR3aa: CASSLATGVGETQYF
CDR3nt: TGCGCCAGCAGCTTGGCCACAGGGGTCGGAGAGACCCAGTACTTC
d_gene: TRBD1
j_gene: TRBJ2-5
v_gene: TRBV5-1
abundance: -

CDR3aa: CSASPSDSSAFF
CDR3nt: TGCAGTGCTAGTCCTTCGGACAGTTCGGCTTTCTTT
d_gene: -
j_gene: TRBJ1-1
v_gene: TRBV20-1
abundance: once

CDR3aa: CASSRIQPMSTGGTEAFF
CDR3nt: TGTGCCAGCAGTCGCATCCAGCCAATGTCAACGGGAGGGACTGAAGCTTTCTTT
d_gene: -
j_gene: TRBJ1-1
v_gene: TRBV6-2/TRBV6-3
abundance: -

CDR3aa: CASSSTSGGARLSEQFF
CDR3nt: TGCGCCAGCAGCTCGACTAGCGGGGGGGCCAGATTAAGTGAGCAGTTCTTC
d_gene: TRBD2
j_gene: TRBJ2-1
v_gene: TRBV5-1
abundance: -

CDR3aa: CASSHGGEQYF
CDR3nt: TGTGCCAGCAGCCACGGGGGCGAGCAGTACTTC
d_gene: -
j_gene: TRBJ2-7
v_gene: TRBV6-6
abundance: -

CDR3aa: CASGSFGEKLFF
CDR3nt: TGTGCCAGCGGGTCTTTTGGTGAAAAACTGTTTTTT
d_gene: -
j_gene: TRBJ1-4
v_gene: TRBV6-1
abundance: -

CDR3aa: CASSFNDRAHEQYF
CDR3nt: TGTGCCAGCAGTTTCAATGACAGGGCCCACGAGCAGTACTTC
d_gene: TRBD1
j_gene: TRBJ2-7
v_gene: TRBV27
abundance: -

CDR3aa: CASAPPQDPNTEAFF
CDR3nt: TGTGCCAGCGCCCCCCCCCAGGATCCGAACACTGAAGCTTTCTTT
d_gene: -
j_gene: TRBJ1-1
v_gene: TRBV11-2
abundance: -

CDR3aa: CASSPTTKGTEAFF
CDR3nt: TGTGCCAGCAGCCCTACAACTAAGGGCACTGAAGCTTTCTTT
d_gene: -
j_gene: TRBJ1-1
v_gene: TRBV7-2
abundance: -

CDR3aa: CASSLYGRTNYGYTF
CDR3nt: TGTGCCAGCAGCTTATATGGCAGAACTAACTATGGCTACACCTTC
d_gene: -
j_gene: TRBJ1-2
v_gene: TRBV7-8
abundance: -

CDR3aa: CAWRKTGISYEQYF
CDR3nt: TGTGCCTGGAGAAAGACAGGGATTTCCTACGAGCAGTACTTC
d_gene: TRBD1
j_gene: TRBJ2-7
v_gene: TRBV30
abundance: -

CDR3aa: CASSFGQGFGEQYF
CDR3nt: TGTGCCAGCAGTTTTGGACAGGGTTTCGGTGAGCAGTACTTC
d_gene: TRBD1
j_gene: TRBJ2-7
v_gene: TRBV27
abundance: -

CDR3aa: CASSLGSASEQFF
CDR3nt: TGTGCCAGCAGCTTGGGTTCTGCATCTGAGCAGTTCTTC
d_gene: -
j_gene: TRBJ2-1
v_gene: TRBV7-2
abundance: -

CDR3aa: CASSLMRGASLAENEKLFF
CDR3nt: TGTGCCAGCAGCTTAATGAGGGGGGCTTCTCTCGCAGAGAATGAAAAACTGTTTTTT
d_gene: -
j_gene: TRBJ1-4
v_gene: TRBV7-9
abundance: -

CDR3aa: CASSALGTTRGRSSYNSPLHF
CDR3nt: TGTGCCAGCAGTGCCCTGGGTACAACGAGGGGGCGAAGCTCCTATAATTCACCCCTCCACTTT
d_gene: TRBD1
j_gene: TRBJ1-6
v_gene: TRBV27
abundance: -

CDR3aa: CASNFEISTDTQYF
CDR3nt: TGTGCCAGCAACTTTGAAATAAGCACAGATACGCAGTATTTT
d_gene: -
j_gene: TRBJ2-3
v_gene: TRBV7-2
abundance: -

CDR3aa: CASSDTSGYTGELFF
CDR3nt: TGTGCCAGCAGTGACACTAGCGGGTATACCGGGGAGCTGTTTTTT
d_gene: TRBD2
j_gene: TRBJ2-2
v_gene: TRBV2
abundance: few

CDR3aa: CASRDGYSNQPQHF
CDR3nt: TGTGCCAGTCGGGACGGCTATAGCAATCAGCCCCAGCATTTT
d_gene: -
j_gene: TRBJ1-5
v_gene: TRBV6-5
abundance: -

CDR3aa: CSARLFTEAFF
CDR3nt: TGCAGTGCTAGACTGTTCACTGAAGCTTTCTTT
d_gene: -
j_gene: TRBJ1-1
v_gene: TRBV20-1
abundance: -

CDR3aa: CASRGGMASQYF
CDR3nt: TGTGCCAGCAGGGGGGGAATGGCGTCCCAGTACTTC
d_gene: -
j_gene: TRBJ2-5
v_gene: TRBV7-9
abundance: once

CDR3aa: CASRAGGPSNEQFF
CDR3nt: TGCGCCAGCAGAGCGGGGGGGCCTTCGAATGAGCAGTTCTTC
d_gene: TRBD2
j_gene: TRBJ2-1
v_gene: TRBV10-1
abundance: -

CDR3aa: CASSPAGDLYGGELFF
CDR3nt: TGTGCCAGCAGCCCCGCAGGGGATTTGTACGGCGGGGAGCTGTTTTTT
d_gene: -
j_gene: TRBJ2-2
v_gene: TRBV5-4
abundance: -

CDR3aa: CASSLAGEWYEQYF
CDR3nt: TGTGCCAGCAGTTTAGCAGGGGAATGGTACGAGCAGTACTTC
d_gene: -
j_gene: TRBJ2-7
v_gene: TRBV27
abundance: -

CDR3aa: CASSQFGGGALEQYF
CDR3nt: TGTGCCAGCAGCCAATTCGGCGGGGGGGCGTTAGAGCAGTACTTC
d_gene: TRBD2
j_gene: TRBJ2-7
v_gene: TRBV3-1/TRBV3-2
abundance: -

CDR3aa: CASSAGQGPYEQYF
CDR3nt: TGTGCCAGCAGTGCCGGACAGGGTCCCTACGAGCAGTACTTC
d_gene: TRBD1
j_gene: TRBJ2-7
v_gene: TRBV28
abundance: -

CDR3aa: CASSHLRLADYNEQFF
CDR3nt: TGTGCCAGCAGCCACCTGAGACTAGCGGACTACAATGAGCAGTTCTTC
d_gene: TRBD2
j_gene: TRBJ2-1
v_gene: TRBV5-4
abundance: few

CDR3aa: CASSIPSTAANTGELFF
CDR3nt: TGTGCCAGCAGCATCCCCTCGACGGCGGCGAACACCGGGGAGCTGTTTTTT
d_gene: -
j_gene: TRBJ2-2
v_gene: TRBV9
abundance: -

CDR3aa: CASSLVFRDLIQETQYF
CDR3nt: TGTGCCAGCAGCTTAGTTTTCAGGGACCTAATCCAAGAGACCCAGTACTTC
d_gene: -
j_gene: TRBJ2-5
v_gene: TRBV7-2
abundance: -

CDR3aa: CASSSDRGQETQYF
CDR3nt: TGTGCCAGCAGCTCCGACAGGGGGCAAGAGACCCAGTACTTC
d_gene: TRBD1
j_gene: TRBJ2-5
v_gene: TRBV5-4
abundance: -

CDR3aa: CASSPDRATDTQYF
CDR3nt: TGTGCCAGCTCACCAGACAGGGCAACAGATACGCAGTATTTT
d_gene: TRBD1
j_gene: TRBJ2-3
v_gene: TRBV18
abundance: -

CDR3aa: CASSLISSGGADTQYF
CDR3nt: TGTGCCAGCAGTTTAATAAGTTCGGGGGGCGCAGATACGCAGTATTTT
d_gene: -
j_gene: TRBJ2-3
v_gene: TRBV27
abundance: -

CDR3aa: CASSQDWSKGTGNSPLHF
CDR3nt: TGCGCCAGCAGCCAAGACTGGTCAAAGGGGACAGGAAATTCACCCCTCCACTTT
d_gene: TRBD1
j_gene: TRBJ1-6
v_gene: TRBV4-1
abundance: -

CDR3aa: CASSPPGLAGGRTDTQYF
CDR3nt: TGTGCCAGCAGCCCTCCGGGACTAGCGGGGGGGCGCACAGATACGCAGTATTTT
d_gene: TRBD2
j_gene: TRBJ2-3
v_gene: TRBV7-2
abundance: few

CDR3aa: CASSSDWTGTYEQYF
CDR3nt: TGTGCCAGCAGCTCCGATTGGACAGGTACCTACGAGCAGTACTTC
d_gene: TRBD1
j_gene: TRBJ2-7
v_gene: TRBV7-9
abundance: -

CDR3aa: CAINRGYTEAFF
CDR3nt: TGTGCCATCAACAGGGGATACACTGAAGCTTTCTTT
d_gene: TRBD1
j_gene: TRBJ1-1
v_gene: TRBV2
abundance: -

CDR3aa: CASSGGMVHEQYF
CDR3nt: TGTGCCAGCAGCGGGGGGATGGTCCACGAGCAGTACTTC
d_gene: TRBD2
j_gene: TRBJ2-7
v_gene: TRBV6-2/TRBV6-3
abundance: once

CDR3aa: CASSIGQVHSGYTF
CDR3nt: TGTGCCAGTAGTATAGGGCAGGTCCATTCCGGCTACACCTTC
d_gene: -
j_gene: TRBJ1-2
v_gene: TRBV19
abundance: -

CDR3aa: CASSLANPNEQFF
CDR3nt: TGTGCCAGCAGCTTAGCGAATCCTAATGAGCAGTTCTTC
d_gene: -
j_gene: TRBJ2-1
v_gene: TRBV7-2
abundance: once

CDR3aa: CASSLFGSPGGYTF
CDR3nt: TGTGCCAGCAGCTTATTCGGGTCGCCTGGTGGCTACACCTTC
d_gene: -
j_gene: TRBJ1-2
v_gene: TRBV7-6
abundance: -

CDR3aa: CASSVGSGELFF
CDR3nt: TGTGCCAGCAGCGTAGGATCAGGGGAGCTGTTTTTT
d_gene: -
j_gene: TRBJ2-2
v_gene: TRBV9
abundance: once

CDR3aa: CASSSRISNQPQHF
CDR3nt: TGTGCCAGCAGTTCACGGATTAGCAATCAGCCCCAGCATTTT
d_gene: -
j_gene: TRBJ1-5
v_gene: TRBV6-5
abundance: once

CDR3aa: CASSPDPGGLGTEAFF
CDR3nt: TGTGCCAGCTCACCCGACCCGGGGGGGCTCGGCACTGAAGCTTTCTTT
d_gene: -
j_gene: TRBJ1-1
v_gene: TRBV18
abundance: -

CDR3aa: CSVGESEKLFF
CDR3nt: TGCAGCGTTGGTGAGTCGGAAAAACTGTTTTTT
d_gene: -
j_gene: TRBJ1-4
v_gene: TRBV29-1
abundance: few

CDR3aa: CASSLETNQPQHF
CDR3nt: TGTGCCAGCAGCTTAGAAACTAATCAGCCCCAGCATTTT
d_gene: -
j_gene: TRBJ1-5
v_gene: TRBV11-2
abundance: -

CDR3aa: CASSPISDREGGYTF
CDR3nt: TGTGCCAGCTCACCAATTTCGGACAGGGAAGGGGGCTACACCTTC
d_gene: TRBD1
j_gene: TRBJ1-2
v_gene: TRBV18
abundance: few

CDR3aa: CSVGQDGEQFF
CDR3nt: TGCAGCGTAGGACAGGATGGTGAGCAGTTCTTC
d_gene: TRBD1
j_gene: TRBJ2-1
v_gene: TRBV29-1
abundance: -

CDR3aa: CASSYSSRQGLFF
CDR3nt: TGTGCCAGCAGTTACTCGAGTAGGCAGGGACTGTTCTTC
d_gene: -
j_gene: TRBJ2-1
v_gene: TRBV6-5
abundance: -

CDR3aa: CAWSVYAGRAGEKLFF
CDR3nt: TGTGCCTGGAGTGTATACGCGGGCAGGGCAGGAGAAAAACTGTTTTTT
d_gene: -
j_gene: TRBJ1-4
v_gene: TRBV30
abundance: -

CDR3aa: CASSQSDRGLQETQYF
CDR3nt: TGTGCCAGCAGCCAGTCTGACAGGGGGCTTCAAGAGACCCAGTACTTC
d_gene: TRBD1
j_gene: TRBJ2-5
v_gene: TRBV3-1/TRBV3-2
abundance: -